The rows below give T cell receptor beta chains drawn from one sample of a study of OX40 agonist ivuxolimab in advanced cancers. Some clones are missing from TCRdb's copy, which holds only in-frame ones; the method was immunoSEQ multiplex PCR. This sample has 45,000 to 70,000 clones, with nearly 85% found just once. Source: CD4+ or CD8+ T cells sorted from blood, taken in a trial of the OX40 agonist ivuxolimab. These receptors originate from an adult with an advanced solid tumor such as melanoma, head and neck, liver or kidney cancer. Each CDR3 is given with its conserved first and last residue. The order of the fields is J gene, clone size, V gene, CDR3 protein. Size tells how often a clone was seen (once, few, many) or the class of an expanded clone, and some rows leave it out.

>TRBJ2-3|.|TRBV7-9
CASSLGLAGGPDTQYF
>TRBJ1-1|.|TRBV19
CASSINPGLLNTEAFF
>TRBJ2-5|once|TRBV19
CASSIGLGPKGETQYF
>TRBJ1-2|.|TRBV7-3
CASSLGAGYGYTF
>TRBJ1-3|.|TRBV2
CASSEMEGAIYF
>TRBJ1-1|.|TRBV5-1
CASSFGGVNGNTEAFF
>TRBJ2-1|.|TRBV6-6
CASSPSGGKKQFF
>TRBJ2-1|.|TRBV7-9
CASTSPGNFNEQFF
>TRBJ1-2|.|TRBV5-1
CASSLGGQGRGYGYTF
>TRBJ2-1|.|TRBV6-5
CAIPPPQGAYNEQFF
>TRBJ2-5|.|TRBV27
CASSPRGRETQYF
>TRBJ2-7|few|TRBV5-6
CASSISGRKYEQYF
>TRBJ1-5|.|TRBV7-6
CASSPHLNQPQHF
>TRBJ1-2|.|TRBV6-6
CASSYYEGAGYTF
>TRBJ2-2|few|TRBV19
CASRGLAGPGELFF
>TRBJ1-5|.|TRBV6-6
CASSVGQGGQPQHF
>TRBJ1-2|.|TRBV7-3
CASSWGGQNYGYTF
>TRBJ1-3|.|TRBV30
CAGTQGGGNTIYF
>TRBJ2-7|.|TRBV6-6
CASSLAGEAYEQYF
>TRBJ2-2|.|TRBV7-9
CASSAGLGTGELFF
>TRBJ1-1|.|TRBV18
CASSTLDRPTTGTEAFF
>TRBJ1-2|.|TRBV7-2
CASSVPGPTYGYTF
>TRBJ2-1|once|TRBV18
CASSPRLADNEQFF
>TRBJ2-5|.|TRBV7-9
CASSKSFRTEETQYF
>TRBJ1-1|few|TRBV30
CAWSAFLSLNTEAFF
>TRBJ1-1|.|TRBV11-2
CASRVDRVGTEAFF
>TRBJ1-4|.|TRBV6-5
CASREGRNNEKLFF
>TRBJ1-2|.|TRBV6-1
CASSHPRQGLSGYTF
>TRBJ1-4|.|TRBV2
CASKFRETNEKLFF
>TRBJ1-1|.|TRBV7-8
CASSYSQNTEAFF